These 14 T cell receptor beta chains share one sample of origin, sequenced in a study of identical twins. MiXCR, run by TCRdb on the 5' RACE reads, gives a single entry per CDR3 protein. The data hold some 500,000 distinct CDR3 sequences, with 12% to 15% observed a single time. This sample was also put to use in a study of yellow fever vaccine responses in identical twins.

The specimen sequenced was CD4+ T cells sorted from blood. These receptors were collected from a woman younger than 35 in good health.

This clonotype has just a few counts. V is TRBV3-1 and J is TRBJ1-5; no clear D gene. Germline values: CDR1 LGHDT, CDR2 YNNKEL (reference sequence). Trimming removed 4 bases from V and 0 bases from J, with 7 bases in between. The CDR3 covers 14 residues. The chain's CDR3 is CASSLATSNQPQHF. CDR3 coding DNA: TGTGCCAGCAGCCTAGCAACTAGCAATCAGCCCCAGCATTTT.

V and J are TRBV6-1 and TRBJ2-1; 10 positions match TRBD2. Trimming removed 8 bases from V and 2 bases from J; junction bases left unmatched: 6. The length of the CDR3 is 15 residues. The germline CDR1 and CDR2 sequences are MNHNS and SASEGT. Here the CDR3 DNA reads TGTGCCAGCGGCTCGGGACTAGCGACCTACAATGAGCAGTTCTTC. This translates into CASGSGLATYNEQFF.

The V call is TRBV11-2, the J call TRBJ2-5, with 9 bases lining up with TRBD2. Germline V lookup: CDR1 SGHAT, CDR2 FQNNGV. CDR3 length equals 14 residues. V lost 5 bases and J lost 14; bases outside the gene matches: 15. The CDR3 here is CASSLWAAGGLPYF. The DNA for the CDR3 is TGTGCCAGCAGCCTTTGGGCAGCGGGGGGCCTACCCTACTTC.

This clonotype was seen repeatedly, ten times or more. V usage is TRBV12-3 or TRBV12-4 and J usage is TRBJ2-3; D gene uncertain. Trimming cost V 2 bases and J 10 bases, with 13 bases left between them. The CDR3 length is 13 residues. DNA of the CDR3: TGTGCCAGCAGTTTAAACGGGCGTGAGCCGCAGTATTTT. Protein product: CASSLNGREPQYF.

This clonotype was seen a few times. V gene TRBV6-2 or TRBV6-3 combines with J gene TRBJ2-3; 8 nucleotides agree with TRBD2. CDR3 length: 14 amino acids. V was clipped by 11 bases and J by 0 bases; unmatched bases: 7. Germline CDR1 reads MNHEY; CDR2 reads SVGEGT. CDR3: CAGCQRGSTDTQYF. CDR3 bases: TGTGCCGGGTGCCAGCGGGGGAGCACAGATACGCAGTATTTT.

The rearrangement uses TRBV6-5 and TRBJ2-5, with 7 bases aligning to TRBD1. This CDR3 region has 16 residues. Trimming removed 0 bases from V and 2 bases from J; junction bases left unmatched: 6. Germline lookup yields CDR1 MNHEY and CDR2 SVGAGI. CDR3 sequence: CASSYSQGVGQETQYF. Written as DNA, the CDR3 is TGTGCCAGCAGTTACTCCCAGGGGGTTGGTCAAGAGACCCAGTACTTC.

This clonotype was recorded a few times. The rearrangement uses TRBV12-3 or TRBV12-4 and TRBJ2-7; 9 bases fit TRBD2. The CDR3 has 18 amino acids. V lost 4 bases to trimming and J lost 2 bases; unmatched junction nucleotides: 15. The CDR3 nucleotides are TGTGCCAGCAGTTACCTCTGGGGGCGGGGGGGACTAGCCTACGAGCAGTACTTC. Protein sequence: CASSYLWGRGGLAYEQYF.

This clonotype occurred once. V gene TRBV6-2 or TRBV6-3 combines with J gene TRBJ2-7; 14 nucleotides agree with TRBD2. The CDR3 is 17 residues long. CDR1 is MNHEY and CDR2 is SVGEGT in the germline V gene. After removal of 2 bases from V and 2 bases from J, the junction contained 5 bases not matched to a gene. The DNA for the CDR3 is TGTGCCAGCAGTTACGGGACTAGCGGGAGTTCGGCCTACGAGCAGTACTTC. This encodes CASSYGTSGSSAYEQYF.

In this sample, this clonotype turned up many times. The rearrangement uses TRBV12-3 or TRBV12-4 and TRBJ2-7; a possible D gene is TRBD2 (6 bases). The CDR3 contains 13 residues. V dropped 7 bases and J dropped 1 base, with 11 bases sitting between them. The CDR3 here is CASKSSGSYEQYF. In nucleotides, the CDR3 is TGTGCCAGCAAGAGTAGCGGATCCTACGAGCAGTACTTC.

The chain recombines TRBV20-1 with TRBJ2-7; 7 positions agree with TRBD1. The germline gives CDR1 DFQATT, CDR2 SNEGSKA (reference sequence). Trimming removed 2 bases from V and 1 base from J; junction bases left unmatched: 5. The CDR3 has 14 residues. CDR3 loop: CSARFPGQSYEQYF. The CDR3 region has the DNA TGCAGTGCTAGATTTCCGGGACAGTCCTACGAGCAGTACTTC.

This clonotype was found a few times. The V call is TRBV15, the J call TRBJ2-5; unclear D gene. Germline assignment: CDR1 LNHNV and CDR2 YYDKDF (reference sequence). Trimming took 0 bases from V and 3 from J, leaving 8 bases between them. The CDR3 runs 14 residues. CDR3 DNA sequence: TGTGCCACCAGCAGAGATCTAAAAGAAGAGACCCAGTACTTC. It specifies CATSRDLKEETQYF.

This chain uses TRBV5-1 with TRBJ2-1, with D unclear. Per germline, CDR1 SGHRS and CDR2 YFSETQ. CDR3 length: 15 amino acids. V was cut by 6 bases and J by 9 bases, with 22 bases left in between. The CDR3 reads CASIAEPGLYGEQFF. The CDR3 DNA reads TGCGCCAGCATCGCGGAGCCGGGTCTTTATGGTGAGCAGTTCTTC.

This clonotype was seen a few times. The chain combines TRBV3-1 with TRBJ2-3, with 8 bases lining up with TRBD2. There are 17 residues in the CDR3. V lost 4 bases and J lost 8; bases outside the gene matches: 17. Germline assignment: CDR1 LGHDT and CDR2 YNNKEL (reference sequence). The CDR3 bases are TGTGCCAGCAGCCTTTTTAGTGGTAGCGGGAAAGGAGTTACGCAGTATTTT. Amino acid sequence: CASSLFSGSGKGVTQYF.

This clonotype has just a few counts. This rearrangement joins TRBV7-6 to TRBJ1-2, with a possible D match to TRBD1 (5 bases). CDR1 SGHVS and CDR2 FNYEAQ come from the germline V gene. This CDR3 is 17 amino acids long. The ends were cut back, 5 bases at V and 4 bases at J, with 23 bases in the middle. The CDR3 sequence: CASSRRWRGIFGYGYTF. CDR3 nucleotides: TGTGCCAGCAGCCGAAGATGGCGGGGGATCTTCGGCTATGGCTACACCTTC. Full variable domain (missing parts from reference TRBV7-6 and TRBJ1-2): GAGVSQSPRYKVTKRGQDVALRCDPISGHVSLYWYRQALGQGPEFLTYFNYEAQQDKSGLPNDRFSAERPEGSISTLTIQRTEQRDSAMYRCASSRRWRGIFGYGYTFGSGTRLTVV.